This T cell receptor (beta chain) was identified in a study of tumor-infiltrating lymphocytes in glioblastoma multiforme (dated by TCRdb to between 2016 and 2019). The study in broad terms: To test whether intratumoral genomic heterogeneity fosters TIL diversity, the study jointly examined somatic mutations, TIL diversity and immune response activity. Paper-wide results and their limitations: RNA-based TCR sequencing may distort clone frequencies because T cells carry unequal numbers of TCR transcripts. Generalizability is limited because the TCR and somatic mutation analysis included only one glioblastoma patient. T cells were not sorted into functional subsets, which the authors noted as a future improvement.

A remark on this clonotype: Its cognate antigen has yet to be identified. Germline is not matched at one junction end, which may reflect a read error.

The cysteine opens and the phenylalanine closes a CDR3 of 12 amino acids. Only the CDR3 part of the read is kept: 36 bases, read in frame from the first base. CDR1 and CDR2 were assigned from the germline V gene (reference sequence) as PRHDT and FYEKMQ. The AllPrep DNA/RNA mini kit was used to purify genomic DNA and total RNA at the same time from each of the 10 or so tumor samples. Every RNA sample had an RNA integrity number above 6.5 and an OD 260/280 ratio above 1.9. TCRB libraries were constructed from RNA through three rounds of nested multiplex PCR following a modified ARM-PCR protocol with multiple V-beta primers and a C-beta primer. ProtoScript II Reverse Transcriptase and a C-beta primer were used to synthesize TCRB-specific cDNA from approximately 0.51 ug total RNA. For the TCRB libraries, no unique molecular identifiers were described. In the third PCR, barcodes and adapters were added over about 25 cycles using Deep VentR (exo-) polymerase, and bands of 250-500 bp were then gel purified. TCRB libraries were sequenced with 250 bp paired-end reads on an Illumina HiSeq 2500. As for the original processing: Trimmomatic was used to clean reads, FLASH to merge reads, MiGEC to assign V, D and J segments, and VDJtools to perform the analysis. Repertoire diversity was quantified with the Shannon-Wiener diversity index calculated using VDJtools. In TCRdb, the public reads were trimmed at Q25 with fastp and aligned with MiXCR, with productive beta chains retained. Rows are unified per CDR3 protein, each entry keeping the most common DNA and genes. The V and J calls and clone size come from TCRdb's table, not from the authors' own analysis. The sample table holds more than 9,000 distinct CDR3 sequences, of which approximately 65% were seen once. The top ten hold less than 65% of the sample.

The rearranged chain carries TRBV13 and TRBJ2-2; a weak D assignment points to TRBD2 (5 bases agree). What was sequenced was brain tumor tissue. The origin of this receptor is a male donor with glioblastoma. The DNA sequence is as follows: TGTGCCAGGAGGAATGGAGCCGGGGAGCTTTTTTTT. Its translation reads: CARRNGAGELFF.